The text below deals with one T cell receptor beta chain. As yet, its antigen is unknown. These data are taken from a study of T cells in Graves' hyperthyroidism and ophthalmopathy. General study findings and limits: Ophthalmopathy onset followed model prediction by a median around six months. In simple terms, a model built on 13 V-J features told ophthalmopathy apart from stable hyperthyroidism. Most expanded thyroid clonotypes above 0.001 also appeared in blood.

What was amplified from RNA transcripts were TCR beta CDR3 regions. During a first-round RT-PCR of the TCR CDR3, the HTBI primer set was used. TCRdb independently ran MiXCR on the multiplex PCR reads; one entry per CDR3 protein. The data contain approximately 610,000 distinct CDR3 sequences, roughly 14% of them seen just once; the ten biggest clones take up 4% to 5.5%. The CDR3 spans 15 residues. Germline CDR1 and CDR2: SGHKS and YYEKEE (reference sequence). The V and J ends lost 5 bases and 3 bases, in that order; junction bases with no gene match: 7. Input material: blood. V gene TRBV5-5 combines with J gene TRBJ2-2, with 7 bases fitting TRBD1. This clonotype was obtained from a woman in her 40s with Graves' ophthalmopathy. The CDR3, as DNA: TGTGCCAGCAGTTATACCGGGACAGACACCGGGGAGCTGTTTTTT. It yields the protein CASSYTGTDTGELFF. Based on the CDR3 plus reference TRBV5-5 and TRBJ2-2, the full variable domain is DAGVTQSPTHLIKTRGQQVTLRCSPISGHKSVSWYQQVLGQGPQFIFQYYEKEERGRGNFPDRFSARQFPNYSSELNVNALLLGDSALYLCASSYTGTDTGELFFGEGSRLTVL.